Below are 24 T cell receptor beta chains sequenced from a single sample in a study of post-analysis software for immune sequencing data (dated by TCRdb to about 2015). Overall study results and their limits: Significantly higher frequencies in patients than in controls were found for roughly 5 TRBV segments, including TRBV5-6, TRBV5-1 and TRBV20-1.

For these TCRs, the target antigens are not known. The method was PCR. Sequencing relied on an Illumina HiSeq 2500. Unique molecular identifiers were incorporated into TCR beta cDNA libraries to reduce PCR and sequencing biases. TCRdb passed the public sequencing reads through fastp at Q25 and MiXCR, retaining productive beta sequences. Rows are unified per CDR3 protein, each entry keeping the most common DNA and genes. This sample gives about 760,000 distinct CDR3 sequences in total; roughly 29% of them show up just once. Around 0.56% of the sample is held by the ten biggest clonotypes. Sequenced input: blood. These receptors were collected from a girl aged 5-17 years with multiple sclerosis.

This clonotype was seen at least ten times. The genes are TRBV29-1 and TRBJ2-7; possibly TRBD1 for D (6 bases). CDR1 is SQVTM and CDR2 is ANQGSEA in the germline V gene. This CDR3 is built from 12 residues. The V end lost 5 bases, the J end lost 4 bases, and 12 bases lay between the germline ends. CDR3 nucleotide sequence: TGCAGCGTTCAAATTCAGGGGTACGAGCAGTACTTC. Its translation: CSVQIQGYEQYF.

The chain recombines TRBV20-1 with TRBJ2-5, with 7 positions matching TRBD1. V was clipped by 3 bases and J by 1 base; unmatched bases: 5. The CDR3 is made up of 14 amino acids. Germline CDR1 is DFQATT and CDR2 is SNEGSKA (reference sequence). CDR3 region: CSASVTGIQETQYF. The CDR3 DNA reads as TGCAGTGCTAGCGTGACAGGGATCCAAGAGACCCAGTACTTC.

In its sample, this clonotype was seen a few times. The chain uses TRBV7-2 and TRBJ2-7; D call uncertain. The V end was cut by 1 base, the J end by 3 bases, with 19 bases between. This CDR3 has 17 amino acids. CDR1 and CDR2 (germline): SGHTA, FQGNSA. This CDR3 is CASSLDPAHSVLYEQYF. The CDR3 DNA reads as TGTGCCAGCAGCTTAGATCCCGCCCACTCTGTGCTCTACGAGCAGTACTTC.

This clonotype was seen more than once but under ten times. V is TRBV20-1 and J is TRBJ2-1; TRBD2 matches at 13 bases. The CDR3 has 18 amino acids. In germline, CDR1 is DFQATT, CDR2 SNEGSKA (reference sequence). Trimming at V came to 1 base and at J to 4 bases, leaving 10 bases not matched to a gene. The CDR3 nucleotides read TGCAGTGCTAGAGGAAGGACTAGCGGGAGAGTTCGTTACAATGAGCAGTTCTTC. Encoded protein: CSARGRTSGRVRYNEQFF.

This sequence joins TRBV5-1 and TRBJ2-2, with D possibly TRBD2 on 5 matching bases. Germline loops: CDR1 SGHRS, CDR2 YFSETQ. This CDR3 has 15 amino acids. With 0 bases removed from V and 9 bases from J, the gap between germline ends came to 15 bases. CDR3 sequence reads: CASSLVPRAFRELFF. In DNA, the CDR3 is TGCGCCAGCAGCTTGGTCCCGAGGGCGTTCAGGGAGCTGTTTTTT. Using reference TRBV5-1 and TRBJ2-2 for the parts outside the CDR3, the full variable domain is KAGVTQTPRYLIKTRGQQVTLSCSPISGHRSVSWYQQTPGQGLQFLFEYFSETQRNKGNFPGRFSGRQFSNSRSEMNVSTLELGDSALYLCASSLVPRAFRELFFGEGSRLTVL.

The genes are TRBV5-1 and TRBJ1-1; no definite D call. V was pared by 0 bases and J by 3 bases, with 21 bases between. The germline CDR1 and CDR2 sequences are SGHRS and YFSETQ. The CDR3 runs 18 residues. CDR3 DNA: TGCGCCAGCAGCTTGGCCTTAAGGAGTCCCGCGGTTCACACTGAAGCTTTCTTT. Its protein product is CASSLALRSPAVHTEAFF. Full variable domain (rest looked up from reference TRBV5-1 and TRBJ1-1): KAGVTQTPRYLIKTRGQQVTLSCSPISGHRSVSWYQQTPGQGLQFLFEYFSETQRNKGNFPGRFSGRQFSNSRSEMNVSTLELGDSALYLCASSLALRSPAVHTEAFFGQGTRLTVV.

In nucleotides, the CDR3 is TGCAGCGCCAGAGCGGGCAGTAGGGATTCACCCCTCCACTTT. Encoded protein: CSARAGSRDSPLHF. The chain uses TRBV29-1 and TRBJ1-6, with D unclear. The CDR3 is made up of 14 amino acids. The V and J ends lost 7 bases and 8 bases respectively, with 18 bases between them. Per the germline V gene, CDR1 is SQVTM and CDR2 is ANQGSEA. Complete variable domain (other parts from reference TRBV29-1 and TRBJ1-6): SAVISQKPSRDICQRGTSLTIQCQVDSQVTMMFWYRQQPGQSLTLIATANQGSEATYESGFVIDKFPISRPNLTFSTLTVSNMSPEDSSIYLCSARAGSRDSPLHFGNGTRLTVT.

This clonotype was seen a few times. The rearrangement joins TRBV6-2 or TRBV6-3 to TRBJ2-4; 9 bases align to TRBD2. This CDR3 is built from 14 residues. Germline V lookup: CDR1 MNHEY, CDR2 SVGEGT. V shed 6 bases, J shed 8 bases, and the junction held 8 bases outside the gene matches. The CDR3, as DNA: TGTGCCAGCAGCTTAAGCGGGAGGATTGACATTCAGTACTTC. Translation: CASSLSGRIDIQYF.

This clonotype occurred a few times. The J gene is TRBJ1-6, the V gene TRBV20-1, with D perhaps matching TRBD1 (6 bases). The CDR3 is 14 amino acids. Germline values: CDR1 DFQATT, CDR2 SNEGSKA (reference sequence). Trimming pared 0 bases from V and 10 bases from J, leaving 13 bases between. The CDR3 region has the DNA TGCAGTGCTAGAGATTTGACAGGCCAGTCACCCCTCCACTTT. This gives the protein CSARDLTGQSPLHF.

This clonotype was picked up a small number of times. The rearrangement links TRBV20-1 to TRBJ2-1; either TRBD1 or TRBD2 may supply D (5 bases each). Germline-derived CDR1 and CDR2 are DFQATT and SNEGSKA (reference sequence). The V gene lost 0 bases and the J gene lost 5 bases, with 11 bases spanning the gap. This CDR3 spans 14 amino acids. CDR3 sequence (DNA): TGCAGTGCTAGAGAGCCCCGGGGCGACAATGAGCAGTTCTTC. Translating gives CSAREPRGDNEQFF.

The chain employs TRBV6-5 and TRBJ1-5; D call uncertain. The V end was cut by 2 bases, the J end by 5 bases, with 16 bases between. The CDR3 length is 16 residues. The germline gives CDR1 MNHEY, CDR2 SVGAGI. The CDR3 here is CASSYLPGPVDQPQHF. CDR3 sequence (DNA): TGTGCCAGCAGTTACCTTCCAGGCCCGGTGGATCAGCCCCAGCATTTT.

This chain uses TRBV20-1 with TRBJ2-7; 8 nucleotides agree with TRBD2. CDR1 is DFQATT and CDR2 is SNEGSKA in the germline V gene (reference sequence). The V gene end was trimmed by 1 base and the J gene end by 2 bases; junction bases not matched to a gene: 4. The CDR3 is 14 amino acids. CDR3 DNA sequence: TGCAGTGCTAGAGTGATGCGGGGGGCCTACGAGCAGTACTTC. Amino acids: CSARVMRGAYEQYF.

The V call is TRBV28, the J call TRBJ2-5; TRBD1 agrees at 8 bases. The better agreement between TRBJ2-7 and the DNA end casts doubt on the J call. The CDR3 covers 15 residues. Germline assignment: CDR1 MDHEN and CDR2 SYDVKM. Here the CDR3 reads CASSLRTGTSYEQYF. The CDR3 nucleotides are TGTGCCAGCAGTCTTCGGACAGGGACCTCCTACGAGCAGTACTTC.

The chain combines TRBV6-1 with TRBJ1-5; D unresolved. V lost 4 bases to trimming and J lost 0 bases, with 16 bases between them. This CDR3 is 17 amino acids long. The germline V gene encodes CDR1 MNHNS and CDR2 SASEGT. Written as DNA, the CDR3 is TGTGCCAGCAGTGGACGGAATTTCGGGTATAGCAATCAGCCCCAGCATTTT. It encodes CASSGRNFGYSNQPQHF.

This clonotype occurred a few times. The chain joins TRBV7-9 to TRBJ2-5; 12 positions agree with TRBD2. Germline assignment: CDR1 SEHNR and CDR2 FQNEAQ (reference sequence). This CDR3 contains 14 residues. The trim removed 1 base at V and 11 bases at J, leaving 5 bases unmatched. CDR3 in amino acids: CASSLGLAGEEQYF. The CDR3, as DNA: TGTGCCAGCAGCTTAGGACTAGCGGGAGAGGAGCAGTACTTC.

The V and J genes are TRBV29-1 and TRBJ2-5; 13 nucleotides align to TRBD2. From germline, CDR1 is SQVTM and CDR2 ANQGSEA. V lost 7 bases to trimming and J lost 5 bases; unmatched junction nucleotides: 13. The CDR3 contains 16 residues. The CDR3 bases are TGCAGCGCCGGACTAGCGGGGGAGTGGTCCCTTGAGACCCAGTACTTC. Its protein product is CSAGLAGEWSLETQYF.

The table lists this clonotype with a few counts. This may be a read error, as it is one base from a much larger clone. The J gene is TRBJ2-7, the V gene TRBV20-1, with 7 bases fitting TRBD1. V dropped 6 bases and J dropped 7; count of bases not matched to a gene: 12. The CDR3 contains 13 residues. The germline V gene has CDR1 DFQATT and CDR2 SNEGSKA (reference sequence). The CDR3 coding sequence is TGCAGTGCACGAGGGGGCGGCTACAATGAGCAGTACTTC. It is translated as CSARGGGYNEQYF.

This chain joins TRBV18 and TRBJ2-6; unclear D gene. The CDR3 is 18 amino acids. With 3 bases removed from V and 1 base from J, the gap between germline ends came to 16 bases. CDR1 and CDR2 (germline): KGHSH, LQKENI. The CDR3 here is CASSPTTHFPSGANVLTF. The CDR3 DNA reads TGTGCCAGCTCACCGACGACACACTTTCCTTCTGGGGCCAACGTCCTGACTTTC.

The V call is TRBV20-1, the J call TRBJ2-3, with D hard to call. V lost 0 bases to trimming and J lost 4 bases, with 11 bases between them. The germline CDR1 and CDR2 sequences are DFQATT and SNEGSKA (reference sequence). There are 14 residues in the CDR3. DNA for the CDR3: TGCAGTGCTAGAGATCCGGCTAGACCAGATACGCAGTATTTT. Its protein product is CSARDPARPDTQYF.

This clonotype occurred many times. The gene calls are TRBV4-1 and TRBJ2-5, with D possibly being TRBD1 or TRBD2 (6 bases each). Trimming cost V 0 bases and J 4 bases, with 15 bases left between them. Germline CDR1 and CDR2: MGHRA and YSYEKL. The CDR3 runs to 16 residues. CDR3 nucleotides: TGCGCCAGCAGCCAAGAGCATACGACGGGGGCAGAGACCCAGTACTTC. This translates into CASSQEHTTGAETQYF.

The chain is built from TRBV7-9 and TRBJ2-3, with D possibly TRBD1 on 6 matching bases. Germline CDR1 SEHNR, CDR2 FQNEAQ (reference sequence). The CDR3 runs 12 residues. Trimming stripped 4 bases from V and 14 bases from J, with 16 bases between. The CDR3 nucleotides read TGTGCCAGCAGCTCCAGGGGCGAAAAACTGTATTTT. It specifies CASSSRGEKLYF.

This sequence joins TRBV7-2 and TRBJ2-7, with TRBD2 matching over 11 bases. The CDR3 runs to 15 residues. The germline gives CDR1 SGHTA, CDR2 FQGNSA. After removal of 4 bases from V and 3 bases from J, the junction contained 5 bases not matched to a gene. For the CDR3, the DNA is TGTGCCAGCAGCTCTCGACTAGCGGGAAACTACGAGCAGTACTTC. Translated: CASSSRLAGNYEQYF.

This clonotype was observed a handful of times. This chain uses TRBV5-1 with TRBJ2-7, with a weak D call TRBD2 (6 bases). This CDR3 spans 15 amino acids. The germline V and J ends were trimmed by 0 bases and 4 bases, with 14 bases remaining between them. Germline V gives CDR1 SGHRS, CDR2 YFSETQ. The CDR3 region is CASSLARDWGYEQYF. As DNA, the CDR3 is TGCGCCAGCAGCTTGGCCAGGGACTGGGGTTACGAGCAGTACTTC.

This rearrangement joins TRBV9 to TRBJ1-4, with D uncertain. The CDR3 totals 14 residues. V gave up 4 bases and J gave up 10 bases, with 17 bases separating them. Germline CDR1 SGDLS, CDR2 YYNGEE. The CDR3 loop reads CASSPRSQNLKLFF. The CDR3 coding sequence is TGTGCCAGCAGCCCCCGGAGCCAAAATTTAAAACTGTTTTTT.